This T cell receptor (beta chain) was observed in a study of cytomegalovirus exposure and HLA in healthy donors (dated by TCRdb to about 2017). For the study in its entirety: An earlier analysis of some 600 of the donors reported under 300 Gb of sequence data and approximately 120 million unique TCR beta sequences obtained from approximately 180 million T cells. An early release covering about 600 HLA-typed donors comprised approximately 300 gigabases of sequencing data and roughly 86 million unique TCR sequences. Of the roughly 430 genotyped donors, about 80% fell in the genetic ancestry cluster associated with self-reported Caucasian donors. The study aimed to test whether signatures of past pathogen exposure could be identified by cataloging public T cell receptors. Using immunosequencing, the study profiled T cell repertoires from around 670 subjects and related those repertoires to cytomegalovirus serostatus. In addition to the first cohort of 500 to 850 subjects, a separate validation cohort of 120 different subjects was used. To predict cytomegalovirus infection status, the study combined high-throughput TCR immunosequencing, statistical association of individual TCRs with disease status, and machine learning. A later analysis re-examined previously published TCR beta repertoires from about 670 donors and added high-resolution HLA genotyping to investigate patterns of TCR occurrence. The later analysis used no new phenotypic data to find candidate immune exposures, relying instead on TCR beta sequences and their occurrence across donors. In an earlier analysis of roughly 580 of the donors, high-throughput TCR beta sequencing was used to judge whether each TCR beta V gene segment behaved as functional or pseudogenic. Donor age, sex, ethnicity and CMV serostatus were compiled alongside the repertoire data. In a later genetic analysis, genome-wide SNP genotypes for about 55% of the roughly 700 donors were used, and that subset was treated as a discovery cohort. All discovery cohort repertoires had been generated using a single sequencing platform. Both class I and class II loci were covered by HLA typing, at four-digit resolution. Typing coverage varied by locus: about 620-630 donors for A, B, C, DRB1 and DQB1; 500 to 550 for DQA1; over 600 for DPA1; some 470 for DPB1. Roughly five DR-DQ haplotypes were handled as single units for association and clustering because linkage in the cohort was strong. Among about 400 genotyped donors of the cohort, an average of roughly 230,000 unique TCR beta nucleotide sequences was sequenced per donor, of which 15% to 20% were non-productive.

The cohort comprised under 700 healthy bone marrow donors. Cohort members were all nominally healthy when sampled, although unrecorded immune exposures were likely present. The donor was CMV seropositive and was included in the group of some 290 seropositive cohort members. Every donor gave a peripheral blood sample, and the peripheral blood mononuclear cells from that sample were used for TCR beta sequencing. The Qiagen DNeasy Blood Extraction Kit was used to extract genomic DNA from the blood cell samples. With regard to this clone: Its antigen is still unknown. Base qualities are not recorded, but no much larger clone differs from it by a single base.

Study-wide findings and limitations: A later analysis associated approximately 17,000 TCR beta sequences with specific HLA alleles at a false discovery rate of 0.05. The authors suggested that the approach could potentially be generalized to other disease states and immunological phenotypes. In a later analysis, several top co-occurrence clusters were reported to appear linked to parvovirus B19, influenza, CMV and Epstein-Barr virus. Some IMGT-functional V segments, including TRBV6-2 and TRBV6-3, could not be told apart with the 87-base-pair reads, so those segments were excluded. V-gene and J-gene trimming of TCR beta chains was associated with a missense DCLRE1C variant in a later genetic analysis, and the association was replicated in an independent cohort. In a later analysis, TCR association rates were found to vary across HLA loci, with the most associated TCRs seen for DRB1 alleles and the fewest for HLA-C alleles. Correlated functional status among segregating V segments might reflect linkage disequilibrium, but an unknown experimental factor could not be ruled out. Roughly uniform sequencing depth across donors was assumed in presence/absence analyses, although this assumption may not hold. Only TCR beta chains were sequenced in this cohort, and the absence of alpha or paired-chain data limited detectable features. When HLA alleles, especially DR and DQ, strongly co-occurred, attributing TCR associations to individual alleles was difficult. The sequencing pipeline was judged likely to have produced a cluster of highly shared sequence variants as a technical artifact. Most TCR sequences were seen in very few donors, while some public TCRs were found in many individuals. A further reported finding was that TCR beta sequences accurately predicted the HLA-A and HLA-B alleles for most subjects in the first cohort. Because counts were too low, about 18 rarely observed V segments, including chromosome 9 orphons, were left out of the earlier analysis of a few hundred of the donors. Broadly in line with IMGT annotations, most TCR beta V segments showed up in productive rearrangements about 87% or about 30% of the time in an earlier analysis of under 700 of the donors. In vitro tests confirmed that three of the cytomegalovirus-associated TCR beta chains recognize cytomegalovirus antigens. Compared with the roughly 600-donor mean, donors in an Asian-associated ancestry cluster had fewer N-insertions in productive TCRs, according to a later genetic analysis. Because HLA typing was unavailable for some donors at each locus, only the typed subset was used in association tests. In the study, approximately 160 TCR beta chains were listed as associated with cytomegalovirus. According to a later analysis, most CMV-associated TCR beta chains appeared to be HLA-restricted, and the HLA associations seemed to be driven largely by CMV exposure. Cytomegalovirus status was reported to be diagnosed by the classifier with high specificity and sensitivity in both the original and validation cohorts. Compared with equally common non-associated chains, HLA-associated TCR beta chains in a later analysis were more clonally expanded and had lower generation probabilities. For the cohort, immune exposure information was limited to CMV serostatus.

The germline ends are 15 bases apart after V is trimmed by 3 bases and J by 7 bases. The germline V gene provides CDR1 LGHNA and CDR2 YNFKEQ. Reading from cysteine to phenylalanine, the CDR3 counts 14 amino acids. Only CDR3 DNA remains: 42 bases, in frame from the first base. Library preparation employed the immunoSEQ multiplex PCR assay. For the multiplex PCR, a mixture combining 60 forward primers for TCR Vbeta segments and 13 reverse primers for TCR Jbeta segments was used. The CDR3 region of rearranged TCR beta genes was amplified from genomic DNA by a multiplex PCR assay. Amplified TCR beta libraries were sequenced as 87-base-pair reads on the Illumina HiSeq System. The paper's processing steps were these. A later analysis tallied roughly 80 million unique TCR beta chains across the 666 repertoires, and approximately 12 million of those chains were shared by two or more donors. A nearest-neighbor algorithm error-corrected the raw reads and collapsed the reads into unique sequences, merging closely related sequences to remove PCR and sequencing errors. Alignment of CDR3 sequences to IMGT reference sequences was used to assign V, D and J gene segments. Each retained sequence needed at least a six-nucleotide match to both a V gene segment and a J gene segment. A rearrangement counted as productive if the CDR3 had no stop codons and remained in frame with V and J, and every other rearrangement counted as non-productive. Following IMGT convention, CDR3 was defined as the stretch from the second conserved V-encoded cysteine up to the conserved J-encoded phenylalanine. Sequences without an unambiguous match to a single V gene segment were excluded from the earlier analysis of about 630 of the donors. In an earlier analysis of a few hundred of the donors, a V segment was called functional when productive rearrangements were above 56.7%, and segregating when the standard deviation between donors exceeded 5%. A statistical classification framework was developed to diagnose cytomegalovirus status using the catalog of TCR beta chain sequences. In a later analysis, V and J genes were assigned by comparing TCR nucleotide sequences against IMGT/GENE-DB human TR gene sequences. Using the TCRdist pipeline, a later analysis assigned CDR3 sequences along with most-parsimonious VDJ recombination scenarios. In a later analysis, each TCR beta chain was defined by its CDR3 amino acid sequence together with its V-gene family, and reads without a unique V-gene family were excluded. As a way to deal with suspected cross-contamination and a sequencing artifact, a later analysis dropped 450 to 600 nucleotide sequences that were highly shared and had low generation probability. For each public chain, a later analysis derived a clonal expansion index from normalized ranks of inferred template counts within each repertoire. Generation probabilities in a later analysis came from a VDJ recombination model fitted to out-of-frame rearrangements, and those results were checked against IGoR. Hypergeometric tests were used in a later analysis to score TCR-TCR, TCR-HLA and TCR-CMV co-occurrence, with a repertoire-size bias correction applied to the TCR pairs. To estimate false discovery rates, a later analysis permuted the HLA or CMV assignments 20 times. A later analysis grouped co-occurring TCRs with DBSCAN, adding TCRdist sequence similarity when clustering within HLA-allele-positive subsets. Co-occurrence clustering excluded repertoires with fewer than 30,000 or more than 120,000 public chains, plus five with anomalous nucleotide sharing. Imported from immuneACCESS, the table was reduced by TCRdb to in-frame sequences with V and J called. These copies leave out some clones; in studies compared against another copy, an unresolved V gene accounts for under half, and the cause of the remainder is not known. V, J and clone size are taken as reported in that table, and D and trimming were inferred from the DNA itself. The sample records 50,000 to 60,000 clones, about 77% of which are singletons. The top ten constitute 2.5% to 3% of the sample.

The chain links TRBV4-2 with TRBJ1-2, with no confident D gene call. The sample consisted of PBMCs. The receptor was derived from a woman aged 40-49 years in good health and CMV-seropositive. The CDR3 corresponds to CASSHDTGIGGYTF. The nucleotide sequence is given as TGTGCCAGCAGCCATGACACGGGGATCGGTGGCTACACCTTC.